This T cell receptor beta chain was sequenced in a study of T cells expressing NK-cell markers. As for the study in general: Cells sorted as CD3+CD56+NKG2C+, CD3+CD56+NKG2C- and CD3+CD56-NKG2C+ T cells supplied the TCR beta repertoires. Study-wide findings and caveats: Several donors' CD3+CD56-NKG2C+ cells were dominated by the same clonotypes.

Note on this clonotype: Its antigen remains unidentified.

TCRdb derives one entry per CDR3 protein from the 5' RACE reads, leaving out DNA. The specimen's table records 140,000 or so distinct CDR3 sequences. The CDR3 loop spans 19 amino acids. The sample consisted of blood T cells: a sorted CD56 or NKG2C T cell subset, CD4+ or CD8+ T cells, or bulk PBMC T cells (not recorded which). This receptor was obtained from a man between 18 and 35 years old in good health. The rearrangement joins TRBV12-3 or TRBV12-4 to TRBJ1-3; absent DNA, TCRdb's TRBD1 call cannot be checked. CDR3 residues: CASSFSIPAEQFSGNTIYF.